This T cell receptor (beta chain) appears in the sequencing data of a study of cytomegalovirus exposure and HLA in healthy donors. V dropped 0 bases and J dropped 5 bases, with 9 bases sitting between them. The CDR3 contains 14 residues. CDR1 and CDR2 from the germline V gene are SGDLS and YYNGEE. Primers: 60 Vbeta forward and 13 Jbeta reverse. Produced via immunoSEQ multiplex PCR; TCRdb's table is partial and in-frame only. The table lists about 150,000 clones, about 68% of them singletons. Findings and limits, study-wide: As a later analysis revealed, most CMV-associated TCR beta chains appeared HLA-restricted. It was in a later analysis that TCR association rates were seen to vary by HLA locus, highest for DRB1 and lowest for HLA-C.

As for this clone: Its antigen is not identified.

This TCR derives from a human donor in good health. The chain has TRBV9 and TRBJ2-1, with D uncertain. Sequenced: PBMCs. CDR3 nucleotide sequence: TGTGCCAGCAGCGTAGAATACTACCACAATGAGCAGTTCTTC. The encoded protein is CASSVEYYHNEQFF.